This T cell receptor beta chain was identified during a study of blood T cell repertoires in COVID-19. Study-level background: Italy, Spain and the United States were the sources of the convalescent and acute COVID-19 samples. PBMCs, B-cell-depleted T cells, or T cells provided the cDNA or gDNA that made up the material.

The table lists this clone with a few counts. Researchers sorted participants into cohorts using their self-reported clinical history. As processed by the authors: Amplification of reference gene primers provided the estimated nucleated cell counts. Measured with immunoSEQ multiplex PCR; TCRdb has only the in-frame clones, and not every one. V and J calls and clone size follow that table, whereas D and trimming were derived from the DNA. The table has 280,000 or so clones, roughly 89% seen once. Source material: PBMCs or T cells enriched from blood (not recorded which). The origin of this receptor is a woman aged 45-65 years who had been exposed to COVID-19.

The CDR3 is CASSQGLRSYGYTF. CDR3 nucleotides: TGTGCCAGCAGCCAAGGTCTCAGATCTTATGGCTACACCTTC. The chain has TRBV3-1 (or the pseudogene TRBV3-2) and TRBJ1-2; no definite D call. The CDR3 runs 14 residues. The germline gives CDR1 LGHDT, CDR2 YNNKEL (reference sequence). Deletions cut 1 base from V and 5 bases from J, with 11 bases between.